The text below deals with one TCR beta chain. Antigen unknown. The data belong to a study of T cell repertoires in cytomegalovirus infection. On the study more broadly: Public TCR beta signatures marked donors with CMV infection and the matching HLA.

Germline CDR1 MNHNS, CDR2 SASEGT. Trimming at V came to 10 bases and at J to 4 bases, leaving 12 bases not matched to a gene. The CDR3 loop spans 14 amino acids. MiXCR, applied by TCRdb to the reads, yields one record per CDR3 protein. The table includes about 770,000 distinct CDR3 sequences, roughly 28% detected once. The receptor comes from a human donor in good health (CMV status not recorded). Some clones in this sample may be carry-over from other donors' samples. The chain uses TRBV6-1 and TRBJ1-1; 7 bases agree with TRBD1. The sequences come from cultured CD8+ T cells from PBMCs, collected from culture after CMV antigen stimulation. The CDR3 reads CATRDSDLFTEAFF. In DNA, the CDR3 is TGTGCCACCAGGGACAGCGACCTTTTCACTGAAGCTTTCTTT.